The 23 T cell receptor beta chains given below trace back to one sample, sequenced in a study of T-cell memory formation after mild COVID-19. From the 5' RACE reads, TCRdb called clonotypes with MiXCR, one entry per CDR3 protein. The sample lists 150,000 to 200,000 distinct CDR3 sequences, approximately 10% occurring once. The sample consisted of PBMCs or a T cell subset sorted from them (not recorded which). Receptor source: a young man who had mild COVID-19 (a few samples of this study predate the infection). Cell type and time point are not known.

This clonotype was detected only a few times. The chain is built from TRBV5-8 and TRBJ2-3; D remains ambiguous. Trimming removed 4 bases at V and 4 bases at J, with 7 bases between. The CDR3 covers 12 residues. Germline V gives CDR1 SGHTS, CDR2 YDEGEE. CDR3 protein: CASSQTSDTQYF. The CDR3 nucleotides are TGTGCCAGCAGCCAGACGTCAGATACGCAGTATTTT.

The chain combines TRBV12-3 or TRBV12-4 with TRBJ2-3; D remains ambiguous. Trimming removed 3 bases at V and 6 bases at J, with 1 base between. This CDR3 comprises 10 residues. CDR3 residues: CASSFDTQYF. CDR3 in DNA: TGTGCCAGCAGTTTTGATACGCAGTATTTT.

This clonotype occurred many times. This rearrangement joins TRBV12-3 or TRBV12-4 to TRBJ2-2, with TRBD1 identical over 7 bases. The V and J ends lost 5 bases and 5 bases, in that order; junction bases with no gene match: 2. The CDR3 loop spans 13 amino acids. The CDR3 DNA sequence: TGTGCCAGCAGTCCAGGGGGAACCGGGGAGCTGTTTTTT. Amino acid sequence: CASSPGGTGELFF.

This clonotype was detected a few times. The chain is built from TRBV7-2 and TRBJ2-2; no reliable D call. CDR3 size: 14 residues. Germline V gene data show CDR1 as SGHTA and CDR2 as FQGNSA. V was shortened by 1 base and J by 1 base, with 4 bases between the two germline ends. The CDR3 sequence: CASSLELNTGELFF. For the CDR3, the DNA is TGTGCCAGCAGCTTAGAGTTGAACACCGGGGAGCTGTTTTTT.

This clonotype was found a few times. This chain connects TRBV9 to TRBJ2-1, with D maybe TRBD2 (6 bases). V dropped 4 bases and J dropped 6 bases, with 20 bases sitting between them. The length of the CDR3 is 16 residues. Germline V gene sequence: CDR1 SGDLS, CDR2 YYNGEE. Here the CDR3 DNA reads TGTGCCAGCAGCCCTCGACTAGAGTCGTGGGGCAATGAGCAGTTCTTC. It specifies CASSPRLESWGNEQFF.

This clonotype was found a few times. CDR3 residues: CASSPGTMDTQYF. The CDR3 coding sequence is TGTGCCAGCAGCCCCGGGACAATGGATACGCAGTATTTT. The rearrangement links TRBV11-2 to TRBJ2-3; perhaps TRBD1 as D (6 bases). Germline lookup yields CDR1 SGHAT and CDR2 FQNNGV. V gave up 5 bases and J gave up 6 bases, with 12 bases separating them. This CDR3 has 13 amino acids.

This clonotype was counted a few times. The chain combines TRBV6-5 with TRBJ2-7; D is ambiguous. Germline-derived CDR1 and CDR2 are MNHEY and SVGAGI. The CDR3 covers 16 residues. Trimming removed 0 bases at V and 0 bases at J, with 12 bases between. The CDR3 DNA reads as TGTGCCAGCAGTTACTCGTTACAGTTCAGCTCCTACGAGCAGTACTTC. It translates to CASSYSLQFSSYEQYF.

This clonotype was found a few times. V is TRBV20-1 and J is TRBJ2-5; the match to TRBD2 covers 7 bases. The germline gives CDR1 DFQATT, CDR2 SNEGSKA (reference sequence). The CDR3 consists of 13 residues. V dropped 5 bases and J dropped 5; count of bases not matched to a gene: 8. The CDR3 reads CSAWEGSGETQYF. DNA of the CDR3: TGCAGTGCTTGGGAGGGGTCGGGGGAGACCCAGTACTTC.

The V call is TRBV12-3 or TRBV12-4, the J call TRBJ2-1; 9 positions agree with TRBD2. The CDR3 totals 15 residues. J was trimmed by 7 bases and V by 2 bases; bases with no gene match: 6. CDR3 sequence reads: CASSLRLAGLNEQFF. The CDR3, as DNA: TGTGCCAGCAGTTTACGGCTAGCGGGACTTAATGAGCAGTTCTTC.

CDR3 in amino acids: CSVRLVGNQPQHF. The CDR3 DNA is TGCAGTGTGCGGTTGGTAGGCAATCAGCCCCAGCATTTT. The chain carries TRBV20-1 and TRBJ1-5; D not resolved. Germline V gene data show CDR1 as DFQATT and CDR2 as SNEGSKA (reference sequence). The V gene lost 7 bases and the J gene lost 2 bases, with 12 bases spanning the gap. The CDR3 loop spans 13 amino acids.

The chain recombines TRBV28 with TRBJ2-3; TRBD1 is a possible D gene (5 bases). The CDR3 sequence is 15 residues long. In germline, CDR1 is MDHEN, CDR2 SYDVKM. The V and J ends lost 6 bases and 0 bases respectively, with 13 bases between them. The CDR3 nucleotides are TGTGCCAGCAGCTTTGGTGGGGCTAGCACAGATACGCAGTATTTT. Encoded protein: CASSFGGASTDTQYF.

This clonotype was detected a few times. The chain recombines TRBV19 with TRBJ2-7, with D perhaps assigned TRBD1 or TRBD2 (5 bases each). Germline-derived CDR1 and CDR2 are LNHDA and SQIVND (reference sequence). This CDR3 is built from 16 residues. V dropped 3 bases and J dropped 0 bases, with 15 bases sitting between them. CDR3 loop: CASSISGTFSSYEQYF. The DNA of the CDR3 is TGTGCCAGTAGTATCTCTGGGACGTTCAGCTCCTACGAGCAGTACTTC.

The chain has TRBV7-2 and TRBJ2-5; D unresolved. The ends were cut back, 6 bases at V and 2 bases at J, with 13 bases in the middle. The CDR3 is 14 residues long. Germline V gene lookup returns CDR1 SGHTA and CDR2 FQGNSA. CDR3: CASSSDGPQETQYF. DNA for the CDR3: TGTGCCAGCAGTTCGGACGGCCCGCAAGAGACCCAGTACTTC. The full variable domain, completed using reference TRBV7-2 and TRBJ2-5, is GAGVSQSPSNKVTEKGKDVELRCDPISGHTALYWYRQSLGQGLEFLIYFQGNSAPDKSGLPSDRFSAERTGGSVSTLTIQRTQQEDSAVYLCASSSDGPQETQYFGPGTRLLVL.

This sequence joins TRBV4-1 and TRBJ1-4; D not resolved. V shed 4 bases and J shed 7 bases, with 10 bases lying between them. Germline CDR1 and CDR2: MGHRA and YSYEKL. There are 13 residues in the CDR3. The CDR3: CASSRGPIEKLFF. The DNA of the CDR3 is TGCGCCAGCAGCCGAGGACCGATTGAAAAACTGTTTTTT.

The rearrangement joins TRBV7-2 to TRBJ2-3; a possible D gene is TRBD2 (5 bases). CDR1 SGHTA and CDR2 FQGNSA come from the germline V gene. This CDR3 has 17 amino acids. Trimming shortened V by 2 bases and J by 0 bases, and 15 bases separated the two germline ends. Here the CDR3 DNA reads TGTGCCAGCAGCTTATTTTCGGCGGAGGCTAGCACAGATACGCAGTATTTT. Translating it yields CASSLFSAEASTDTQYF.

This clonotype came up a few times. The V call is TRBV4-2, the J call TRBJ1-2, with TRBD1 matching 10 bases. CDR1 and CDR2 from the germline V gene are LGHNA and YNFKEQ. J lost 6 bases, V lost 0 bases, and 7 bases had no gene match. The CDR3 consists of 16 residues. The DNA for the CDR3 is TGTGCCAGCAGCCAAGACGTCGGACAGGGGGGACATGGCTACACCTTC. Translation: CASSQDVGQGGHGYTF.

This clonotype has at least ten counts. The chain combines TRBV5-1 with TRBJ1-2; tentative D call: TRBD1 (6 bases). Trimming took 4 bases from V and 2 from J, leaving 15 bases between them. CDR1 is SGHRS, CDR2 YFSETQ, per germline. CDR3 length: 15 amino acids. Written as DNA, the CDR3 is TGCGCCAGCAGCCCGGACGGACAGTGGAACTATGGCTACACCTTC. Translation: CASSPDGQWNYGYTF. The full variable domain, with the rest looked up from reference TRBV5-1 and TRBJ1-2, is KAGVTQTPRYLIKTRGQQVTLSCSPISGHRSVSWYQQTPGQGLQFLFEYFSETQRNKGNFPGRFSGRQFSNSRSEMNVSTLELGDSALYLCASSPDGQWNYGYTFGSGTRLTVV.

This clonotype occurred a few times. The genes are TRBV2 and TRBJ1-2; TRBD1 aligns across 7 bases. Germline CDR1 reads SNHLY; CDR2 reads FYNNEI. The CDR3 sequence is 13 residues long. The ends lost 6 bases at V and 8 bases at J; junction bases unmatched: 9. The CDR3 sequence is CASRKTGAEGYTF. CDR3 nucleotide sequence: TGTGCCAGCAGGAAAACAGGGGCCGAGGGCTACACCTTC. Full variable domain (outside the CDR3, taken from reference TRBV2 and TRBJ1-2): EPEVTQTPSHQVTQMGQEVILRCVPISNHLYFYWYRQILGQKVEFLVSFYNNEISEKSEIFDDQFSVERPDGSNFTLKIRSTKLEDSAMYFCASRKTGAEGYTFGSGTRLTVV.

This clonotype was seen a handful of times. The genes are TRBV30 and TRBJ2-1; TRBD1 might be the D (6 bases). Looked up from germline, CDR1 is GTSNPN and CDR2 is SVGIG (reference sequence). The CDR3 contains 12 residues. The CDR3 sequence: CARSRGYNEQFF. The CDR3 DNA is TGTGCTCGGAGCAGGGGCTACAATGAGCAGTTCTTC. Based on the CDR3 plus reference TRBV30 and TRBJ2-1, the full variable domain is SQTIHQWPATLVQPVGSPLSLECTVEGTSNPNLYWYRQAAGRGLQLLFYSVGIGQISSEVPQNLSASRPQDRQFILSSKKLLLSDSGFYLCARSRGYNEQFFGPGTRLTVL.

The rearrangement uses TRBV3-1 and TRBJ2-4; D unresolved. Per germline, CDR1 LGHDT and CDR2 YNNKEL (reference sequence). V dropped 1 base and J dropped 13 bases, with 8 bases sitting between them. The CDR3 has 11 residues. The CDR3 DNA reads TGTGCCAGCAGCCAAGCTGCCTTCCAGTACTTC. The encoded protein is CASSQAAFQYF.

This clonotype has only a few counts. The chain carries TRBV7-2 and TRBJ1-6, with 7 bases lining up with TRBD1. This CDR3 contains 13 residues. Germline assignment: CDR1 SGHTA and CDR2 FQGNSA. After removal of 4 bases from V and 9 bases from J, the junction contained 3 bases not matched to a gene. The CDR3 DNA reads as TGTGCCAGCAGCTGGTCAGGGGGTTCACCCCTCCACTTT. This encodes CASSWSGGSPLHF.

In its sample, this clonotype was seen many times. The V gene is TRBV7-6, the J gene TRBJ2-3; perhaps TRBD1 as D (5 bases). The CDR3 spans 12 residues. CDR1 and CDR2 (germline): SGHVS, FNYEAQ. V was clipped by 5 bases and J by 6 bases, with 9 bases between them. The CDR3 DNA reads TGTGCCAGCAGCCAGGGCGGCGATACGCAGTATTTT. This encodes CASSQGGDTQYF.

This clonotype occurred a few times. The genes are TRBV2 and TRBJ1-2, with TRBD1 matching 7 bases. Germline values: CDR1 SNHLY, CDR2 FYNNEI. V shed 5 bases, J shed 4 bases, and the junction held 7 bases outside the gene matches. This CDR3 is 14 amino acids long. The CDR3 protein is CASSLLRDSYGYTF. The CDR3 bases are TGTGCCAGCAGTCTTCTACGGGACAGCTATGGCTACACCTTC. The full variable domain, in which reference TRBV2 and TRBJ1-2 provide the parts outside the CDR3, is EPEVTQTPSHQVTQMGQEVILRCVPISNHLYFYWYRQILGQKVEFLVSFYNNEISEKSEIFDDQFSVERPDGSNFTLKIRSTKLEDSAMYFCASSLLRDSYGYTFGSGTRLTVV.